This T cell receptor (beta chain) was recorded in a study of PD-1 blockade in classical Hodgkin lymphoma. Turning to this clone: Its antigen remains unidentified.

Overall study findings and caveats: The origin of the repertoire differences remains undefined, with disease activity or prior therapy as possible causes. While CD8+ TCR diversity did not rise significantly by C4D1, CD4+ TCR diversity did.

The CDR3 spans 14 residues. Germline loops: CDR1 SGHDT, CDR2 YYEEEE. Trimming pared 5 bases from V and 2 bases from J, leaving 11 bases between. All patients experienced relapse after autologous stem cell transplantation, and brentuximab vedotin exposure was variable. TCRdb keeps only in-frame clones here, not all; method: immunoSEQ multiplex PCR. The table includes about 97,000 clones, around nine tenths detected once. This clonotype originated in a human donor with classical Hodgkin lymphoma. The sample in question was peripheral blood mononuclear cells (PBMCs), obtained before the second cycle of nivolumab. The J gene is TRBJ1-5, the V gene TRBV5-6; weak D call: TRBD1 (5 bases). The CDR3 region is CASSFKQGNQPQHF. CDR3 sequence (DNA): TGTGCCAGCAGTTTCAAACAGGGCAATCAGCCCCAGCATTTT.